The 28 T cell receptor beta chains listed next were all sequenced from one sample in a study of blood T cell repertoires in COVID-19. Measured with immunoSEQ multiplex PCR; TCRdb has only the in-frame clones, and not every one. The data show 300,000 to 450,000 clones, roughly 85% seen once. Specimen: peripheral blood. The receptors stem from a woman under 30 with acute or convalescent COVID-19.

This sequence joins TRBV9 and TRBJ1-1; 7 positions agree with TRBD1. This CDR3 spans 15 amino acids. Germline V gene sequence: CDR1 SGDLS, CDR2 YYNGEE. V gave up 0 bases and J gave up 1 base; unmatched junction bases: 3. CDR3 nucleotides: TGTGCCAGCAGCGTAGAGGGACAGCCGAACACTGAAGCTTTCTTT. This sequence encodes CASSVEGQPNTEAFF.

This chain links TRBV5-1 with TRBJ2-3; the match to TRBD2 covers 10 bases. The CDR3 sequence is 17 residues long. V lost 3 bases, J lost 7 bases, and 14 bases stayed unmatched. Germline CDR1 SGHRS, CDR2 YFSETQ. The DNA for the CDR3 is TGCGCCAGCAGCTCCCAATCCCCAGCGGGAGGGGGAAATACGCAGTATTTT. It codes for CASSSQSPAGGGNTQYF.

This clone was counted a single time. CDR3 in DNA: TGTGCCAGCAGTCTCGGGACTAGCGGCGACGAGCAGTACTTC. It specifies CASSLGTSGDEQYF. The chain joins TRBV28 to TRBJ2-7; 11 positions match TRBD2. The V and J ends lost 5 bases and 5 bases, in that order; junction bases with no gene match: 5. This CDR3 is built from 14 residues. Germline V gives CDR1 MDHEN, CDR2 SYDVKM.

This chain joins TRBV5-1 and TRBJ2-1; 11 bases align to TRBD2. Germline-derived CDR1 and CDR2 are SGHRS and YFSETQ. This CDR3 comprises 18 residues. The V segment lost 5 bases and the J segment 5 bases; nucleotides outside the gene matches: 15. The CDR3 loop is CASSYPGTSGSSHNEQFF. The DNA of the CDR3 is TGCGCCAGCAGTTACCCCGGGACTAGCGGATCGTCCCACAATGAGCAGTTCTTC.

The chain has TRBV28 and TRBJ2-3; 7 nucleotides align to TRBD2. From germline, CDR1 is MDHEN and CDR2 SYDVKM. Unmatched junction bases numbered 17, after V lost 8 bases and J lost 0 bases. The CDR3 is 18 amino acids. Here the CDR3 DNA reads TGTGCCAGCGCCGGCCTAGCGGACAACACACGAAGCACAGATACGCAGTATTTT. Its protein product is CASAGLADNTRSTDTQYF. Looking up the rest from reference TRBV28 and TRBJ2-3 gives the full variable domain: DVKVTQSSRYLVKRTGEKVFLECVQDMDHENMFWYRQDPGLGLRLIYFSYDVKMKEKGDIPEGYSVSREKKERFSLILESASTNQTSMYLCASAGLADNTRSTDTQYFGPGTRLTVL.

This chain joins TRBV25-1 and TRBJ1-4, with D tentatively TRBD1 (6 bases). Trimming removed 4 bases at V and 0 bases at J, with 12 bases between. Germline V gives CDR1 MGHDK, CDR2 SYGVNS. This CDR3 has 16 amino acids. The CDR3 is CASSVDRFATNEKLFF. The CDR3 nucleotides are TGTGCCAGCAGTGTCGACAGGTTTGCAACTAATGAAAAACTGTTTTTT.

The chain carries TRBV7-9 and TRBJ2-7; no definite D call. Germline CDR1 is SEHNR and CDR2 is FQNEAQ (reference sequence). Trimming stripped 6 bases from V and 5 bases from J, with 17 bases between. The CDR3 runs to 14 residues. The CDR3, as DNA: TGTGCCAGCAGTCTTGGGCCCGGCACGCACGAGCAGTACTTC. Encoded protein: CASSLGPGTHEQYF.

The CDR3 here is CASSDNSQAHNSPLHF. CDR3 DNA sequence: TGTGCCAGCAGTGACAATTCGCAGGCCCATAATTCACCCCTCCACTTT. The rearrangement links TRBV6-1 to TRBJ1-6; D unclear. Germline V gene sequence: CDR1 MNHNS, CDR2 SASEGT. V lost 3 bases and J lost 5, with 14 bases in between. This CDR3 is 16 amino acids long.

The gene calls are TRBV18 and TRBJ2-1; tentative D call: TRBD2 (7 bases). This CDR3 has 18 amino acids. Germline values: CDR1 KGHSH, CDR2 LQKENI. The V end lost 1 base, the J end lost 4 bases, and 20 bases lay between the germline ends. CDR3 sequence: CASSPRPAKGGAYNEQFF. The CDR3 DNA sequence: TGTGCCAGCTCACCACGCCCGGCTAAGGGGGGGGCATACAATGAGCAGTTCTTC. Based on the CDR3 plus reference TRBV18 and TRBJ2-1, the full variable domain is NAGVMQNPRHLVRRRGQEARLRCSPMKGHSHVYWYRQLPEEGLKFMVYLQKENIIDESGMPKERFSAEFPKEGPSILRIQQVVRGDSAAYFCASSPRPAKGGAYNEQFFGPGTRLTVL.

The CDR3 nucleotides are TGTGCCAGCAGTTATCAGGAGGGCTACGAGCAGTACTTC. It translates to CASSYQEGYEQYF. V gene TRBV28 combines with J gene TRBJ2-7; D might be TRBD2 (6 bases). CDR1 is MDHEN, CDR2 SYDVKM, per germline. This CDR3 spans 13 amino acids. Between the trimmed V and J ends, which lost 4 bases and 3 bases, there was a span of 10 bases.

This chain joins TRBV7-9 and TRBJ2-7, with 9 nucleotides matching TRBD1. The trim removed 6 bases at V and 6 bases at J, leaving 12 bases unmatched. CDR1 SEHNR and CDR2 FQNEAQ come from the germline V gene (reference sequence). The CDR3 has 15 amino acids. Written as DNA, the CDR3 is TGTGCCAGCAGGATAGGGGGGACAGGGTCCGTCGAGCAGTACTTC. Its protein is CASRIGGTGSVEQYF.

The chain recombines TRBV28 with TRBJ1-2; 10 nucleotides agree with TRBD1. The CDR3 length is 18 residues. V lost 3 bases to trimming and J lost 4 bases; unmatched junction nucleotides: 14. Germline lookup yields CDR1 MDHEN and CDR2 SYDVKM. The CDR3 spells CASSFFPGQGSPRYGYTF. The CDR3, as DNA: TGTGCCAGCAGTTTCTTTCCGGGACAGGGGTCCCCACGCTATGGCTACACCTTC.

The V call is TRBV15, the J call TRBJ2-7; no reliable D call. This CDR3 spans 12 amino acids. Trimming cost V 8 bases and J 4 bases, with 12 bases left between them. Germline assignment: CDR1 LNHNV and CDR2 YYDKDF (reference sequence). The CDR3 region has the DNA TGTGCCACCTCGTGGCCGTCTTACGAGCAGTACTTC. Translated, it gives CATSWPSYEQYF.

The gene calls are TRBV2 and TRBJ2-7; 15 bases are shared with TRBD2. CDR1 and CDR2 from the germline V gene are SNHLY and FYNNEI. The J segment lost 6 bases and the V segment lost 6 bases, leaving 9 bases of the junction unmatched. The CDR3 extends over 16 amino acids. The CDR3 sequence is CASSRTGTSGRIEQYF. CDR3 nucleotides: TGTGCCAGCAGCCGAACCGGGACTAGCGGGAGGATCGAGCAGTACTTC.

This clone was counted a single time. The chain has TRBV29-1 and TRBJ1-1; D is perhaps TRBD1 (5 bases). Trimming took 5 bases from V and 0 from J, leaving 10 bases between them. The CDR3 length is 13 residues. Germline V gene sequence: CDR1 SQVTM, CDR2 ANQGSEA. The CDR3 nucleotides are TGCAGCGTTTGGGGCACCCTGAACACTGAAGCTTTCTTT. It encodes CSVWGTLNTEAFF.

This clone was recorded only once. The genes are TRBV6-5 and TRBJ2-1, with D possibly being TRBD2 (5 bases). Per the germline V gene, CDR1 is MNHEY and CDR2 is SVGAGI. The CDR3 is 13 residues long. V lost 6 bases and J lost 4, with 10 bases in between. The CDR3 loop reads CASSQDFYNEQFF. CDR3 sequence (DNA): TGTGCCAGCAGCCAGGACTTTTACAATGAGCAGTTCTTC.

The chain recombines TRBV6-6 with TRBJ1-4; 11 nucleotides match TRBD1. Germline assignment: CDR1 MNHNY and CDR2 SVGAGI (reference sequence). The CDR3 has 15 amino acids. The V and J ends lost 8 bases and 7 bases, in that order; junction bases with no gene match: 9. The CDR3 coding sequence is TGTGCCAGCGGGGACAGGGGGAGGTTCGGTGAAAAACTGTTTTTT. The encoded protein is CASGDRGRFGEKLFF.

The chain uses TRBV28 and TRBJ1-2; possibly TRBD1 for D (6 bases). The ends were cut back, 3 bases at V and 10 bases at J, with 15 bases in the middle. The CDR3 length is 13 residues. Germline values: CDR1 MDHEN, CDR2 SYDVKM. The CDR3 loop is CASSFGQSRHYTF. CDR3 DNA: TGTGCCAGCAGTTTTGGACAGTCTAGACACTACACCTTC.

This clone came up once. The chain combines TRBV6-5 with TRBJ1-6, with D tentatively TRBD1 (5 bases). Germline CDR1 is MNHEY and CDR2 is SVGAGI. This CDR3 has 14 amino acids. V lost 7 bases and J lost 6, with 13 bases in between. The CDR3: CASMPGLSNSPLHF. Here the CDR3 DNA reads TGTGCCAGCATGCCGGGACTGAGTAATTCACCCCTCCACTTT.

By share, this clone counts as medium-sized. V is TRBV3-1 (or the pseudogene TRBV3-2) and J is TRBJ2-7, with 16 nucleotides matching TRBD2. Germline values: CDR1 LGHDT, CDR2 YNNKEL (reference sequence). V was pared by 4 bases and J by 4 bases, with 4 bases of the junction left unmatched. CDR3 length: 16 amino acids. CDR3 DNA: TGTGCCAGCAGCCCCTCGGGACTAGCGGGAGGGTACGAGCAGTACTTC. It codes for CASSPSGLAGGYEQYF.

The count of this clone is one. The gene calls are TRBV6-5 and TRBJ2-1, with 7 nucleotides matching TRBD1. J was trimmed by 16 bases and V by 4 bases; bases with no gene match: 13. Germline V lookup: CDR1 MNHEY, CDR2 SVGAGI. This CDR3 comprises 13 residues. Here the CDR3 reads CASSLSLGAGGFF. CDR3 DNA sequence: TGTGCCAGCAGTTTGTCTTTGGGCGCAGGGGGATTCTTC.

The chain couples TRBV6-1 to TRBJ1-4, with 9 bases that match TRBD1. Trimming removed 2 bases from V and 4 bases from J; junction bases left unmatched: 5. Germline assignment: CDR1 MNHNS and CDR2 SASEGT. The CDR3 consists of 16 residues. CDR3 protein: CASSETGGAGNEKLFF. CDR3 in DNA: TGTGCCAGCAGTGAAACAGGGGGCGCGGGTAATGAAAAACTGTTTTTT.

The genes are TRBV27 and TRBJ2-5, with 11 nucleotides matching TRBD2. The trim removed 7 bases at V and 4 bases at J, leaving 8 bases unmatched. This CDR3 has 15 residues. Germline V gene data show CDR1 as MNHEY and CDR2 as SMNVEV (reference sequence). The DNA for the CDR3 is TGTGCCAGCACCAAGGTAGCGGGGGGGCGAGAGACCCAGTACTTC. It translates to CASTKVAGGRETQYF.

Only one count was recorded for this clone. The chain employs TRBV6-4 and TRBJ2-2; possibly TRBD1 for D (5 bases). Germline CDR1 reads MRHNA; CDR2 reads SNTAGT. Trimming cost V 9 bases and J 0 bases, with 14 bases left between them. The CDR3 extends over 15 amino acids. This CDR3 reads CASGASQTNTGELFF. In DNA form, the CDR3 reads TGTGCCAGTGGGGCCAGTCAAACGAACACCGGGGAGCTGTTTTTT.

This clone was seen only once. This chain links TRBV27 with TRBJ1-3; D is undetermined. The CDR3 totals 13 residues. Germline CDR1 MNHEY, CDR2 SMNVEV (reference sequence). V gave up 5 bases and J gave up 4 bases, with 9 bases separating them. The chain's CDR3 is CASSDSRGNTIYF. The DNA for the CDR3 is TGTGCCAGCAGTGACTCTAGAGGAAACACCATATATTTT.

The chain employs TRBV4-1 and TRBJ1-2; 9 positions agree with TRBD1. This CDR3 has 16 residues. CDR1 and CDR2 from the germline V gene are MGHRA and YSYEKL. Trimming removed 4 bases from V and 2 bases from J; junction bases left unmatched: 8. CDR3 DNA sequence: TGCGCCAGCAGCCTTCGACCGACAGGGGGGAACTATGGCTACACCTTC. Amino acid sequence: CASSLRPTGGNYGYTF.

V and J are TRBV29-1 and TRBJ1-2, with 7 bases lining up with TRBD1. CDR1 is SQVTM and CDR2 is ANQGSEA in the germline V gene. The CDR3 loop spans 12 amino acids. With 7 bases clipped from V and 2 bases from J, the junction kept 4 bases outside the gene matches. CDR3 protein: CSAQGQNYGYTF. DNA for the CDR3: TGCAGCGCCCAGGGACAGAACTATGGCTACACCTTC.

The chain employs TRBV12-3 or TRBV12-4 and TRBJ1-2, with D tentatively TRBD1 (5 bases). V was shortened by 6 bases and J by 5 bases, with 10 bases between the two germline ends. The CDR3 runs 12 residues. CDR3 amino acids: CASSPTAYGYTF. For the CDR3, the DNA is TGTGCCAGCAGCCCGACAGCATATGGCTACACCTTC.